This T cell receptor (beta chain) was retrieved from a study of T cell responses to AZD1222 COVID-19 vaccine. Repertoires were generated with immunoSEQ multiplex PCR, while TCRdb's copy carries only in-frame clones and drops some. The sample comprises more than 35,000 clones, 83% of which are singletons, and approximately 52% rests with the top ten. Germline V gene lookup returns CDR1 GTSNPN and CDR2 SVGIG (reference sequence). Unmatched junction bases numbered 4, after V lost 2 bases and J lost 7 bases. The CDR3 has 13 residues. This TCR came from an adult in good health. The material was peripheral blood, obtained on day 0 of AZD1222 vaccination. V and J are TRBV30 and TRBJ1-5; 8 bases fit TRBD1. CDR3 sequence reads: CAWSSGGGQPQHF. The DNA of the CDR3 is TGTGCCTGGAGTTCAGGGGGCGGCCAGCCCCAGCATTTT.